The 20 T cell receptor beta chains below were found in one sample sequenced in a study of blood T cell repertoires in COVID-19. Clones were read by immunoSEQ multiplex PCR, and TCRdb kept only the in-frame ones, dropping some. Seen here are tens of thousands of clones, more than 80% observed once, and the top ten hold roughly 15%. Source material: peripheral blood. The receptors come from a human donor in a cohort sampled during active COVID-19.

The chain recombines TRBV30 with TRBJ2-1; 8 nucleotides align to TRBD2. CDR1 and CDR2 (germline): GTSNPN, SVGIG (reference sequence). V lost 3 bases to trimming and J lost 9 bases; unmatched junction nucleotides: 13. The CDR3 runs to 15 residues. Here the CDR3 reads CAWRDSRGGLGEQFF. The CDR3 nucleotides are TGTGCCTGGAGGGACTCACGGGGGGGGCTAGGTGAGCAGTTCTTC. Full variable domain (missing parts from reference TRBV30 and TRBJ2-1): SQTIHQWPATLVQPVGSPLSLECTVEGTSNPNLYWYRQAAGRGLQLLFYSVGIGQISSEVPQNLSASRPQDRQFILSSKKLLLSDSGFYLCAWRDSRGGLGEQFFGPGTRLTVL.

CDR3 DNA sequence: TGTGCCAGCTCACCGGGCCGACAGGAGACCCAGTACTTC. It codes for CASSPGRQETQYF. This chain connects TRBV18 to TRBJ2-5, with D perhaps matching TRBD1 (5 bases). This CDR3 is 13 amino acids long. Trimming shortened V by 3 bases and J by 5 bases, and 10 bases separated the two germline ends. CDR1 is KGHSH, CDR2 LQKENI, per germline.

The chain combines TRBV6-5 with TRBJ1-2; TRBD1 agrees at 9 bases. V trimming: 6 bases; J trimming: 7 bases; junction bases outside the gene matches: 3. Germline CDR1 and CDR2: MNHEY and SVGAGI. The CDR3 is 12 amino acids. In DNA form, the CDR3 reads TGTGCCAGCAGGAACAGGGGGCTTGGCTACACCTTC. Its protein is CASRNRGLGYTF.

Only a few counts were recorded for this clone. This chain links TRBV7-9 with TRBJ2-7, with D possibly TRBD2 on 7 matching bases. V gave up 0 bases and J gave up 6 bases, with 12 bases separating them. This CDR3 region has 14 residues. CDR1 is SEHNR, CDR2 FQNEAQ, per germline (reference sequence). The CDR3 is CASSLAAGAREQYF. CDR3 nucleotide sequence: TGTGCCAGCAGCTTAGCGGCGGGGGCTCGCGAGCAGTACTTC.

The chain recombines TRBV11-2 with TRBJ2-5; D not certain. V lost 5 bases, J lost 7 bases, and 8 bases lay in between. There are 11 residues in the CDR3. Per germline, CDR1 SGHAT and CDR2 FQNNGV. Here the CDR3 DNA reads TGTGCCAGCAGCGGCACGGGGACCCAGTACTTC. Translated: CASSGTGTQYF.

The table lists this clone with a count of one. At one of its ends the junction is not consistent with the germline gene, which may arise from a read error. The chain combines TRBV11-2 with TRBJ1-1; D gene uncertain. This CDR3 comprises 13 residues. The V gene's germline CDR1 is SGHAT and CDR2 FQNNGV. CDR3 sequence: CVSSSRQNTEAFF. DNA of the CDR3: TGTGTCAGCAGCTCCCGACAAAACACTGAAGCTTTCTTT.

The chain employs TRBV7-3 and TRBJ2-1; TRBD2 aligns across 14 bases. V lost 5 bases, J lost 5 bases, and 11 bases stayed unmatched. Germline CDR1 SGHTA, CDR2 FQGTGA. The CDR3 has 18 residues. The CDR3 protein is CASSPTGTSGGTNNEQFF. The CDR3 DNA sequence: TGTGCCAGCAGCCCGACGGGGACTAGCGGGGGCACGAACAATGAGCAGTTCTTC. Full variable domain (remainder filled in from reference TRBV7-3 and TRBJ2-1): GAGVSQTPSNKVTEKGKYVELRCDPISGHTALYWYRQSLGQGPEFLIYFQGTGAADDSGLPNDRFFAVRPEGSVSTLKIQRTERGDSAVYLCASSPTGTSGGTNNEQFFGPGTRLTVL.

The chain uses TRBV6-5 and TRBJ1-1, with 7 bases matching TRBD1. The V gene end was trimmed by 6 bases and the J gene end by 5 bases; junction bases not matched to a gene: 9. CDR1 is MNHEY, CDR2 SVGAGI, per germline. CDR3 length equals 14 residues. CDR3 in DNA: TGTGCCAGCAGCCTTGACAGGGAAAAAACTGAAGCTTTCTTT. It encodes CASSLDREKTEAFF.

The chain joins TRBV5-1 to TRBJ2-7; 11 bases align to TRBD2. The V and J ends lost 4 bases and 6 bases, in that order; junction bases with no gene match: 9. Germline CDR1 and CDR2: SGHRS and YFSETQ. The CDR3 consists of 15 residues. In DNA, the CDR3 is TGCGCCAGCAGCCTGCAAACTAGCGGGAGCGGCGAGCAGTACTTC. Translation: CASSLQTSGSGEQYF.

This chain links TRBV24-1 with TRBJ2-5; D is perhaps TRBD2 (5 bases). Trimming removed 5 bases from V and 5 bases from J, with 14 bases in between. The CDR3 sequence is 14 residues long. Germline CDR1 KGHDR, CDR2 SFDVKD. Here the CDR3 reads CATSGKDGEETQYF. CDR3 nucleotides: TGTGCCACCAGTGGAAAGGACGGGGAGGAGACCCAGTACTTC.

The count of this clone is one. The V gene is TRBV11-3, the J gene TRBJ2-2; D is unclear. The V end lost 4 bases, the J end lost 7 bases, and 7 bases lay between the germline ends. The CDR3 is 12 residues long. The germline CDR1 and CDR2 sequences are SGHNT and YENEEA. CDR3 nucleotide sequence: TGTGCCAGCAGCTCCCCGGGCGGGGAGCTGTTTTTT. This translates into CASSSPGGELFF.

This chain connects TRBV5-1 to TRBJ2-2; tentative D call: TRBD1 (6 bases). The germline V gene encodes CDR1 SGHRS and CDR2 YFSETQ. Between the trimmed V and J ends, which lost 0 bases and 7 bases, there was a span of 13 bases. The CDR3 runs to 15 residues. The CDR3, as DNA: TGCGCCAGCAGCTTGGCCGGCAGGGGAAACGGGGAGCTGTTTTTT. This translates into CASSLAGRGNGELFF. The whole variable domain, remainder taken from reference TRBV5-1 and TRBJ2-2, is KAGVTQTPRYLIKTRGQQVTLSCSPISGHRSVSWYQQTPGQGLQFLFEYFSETQRNKGNFPGRFSGRQFSNSRSEMNVSTLELGDSALYLCASSLAGRGNGELFFGEGSRLTVL.

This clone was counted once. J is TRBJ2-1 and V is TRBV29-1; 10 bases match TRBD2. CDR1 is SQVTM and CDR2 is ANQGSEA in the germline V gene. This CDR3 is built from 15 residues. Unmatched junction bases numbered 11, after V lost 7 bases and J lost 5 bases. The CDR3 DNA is TGCAGCGCCCGTAGGGGGACTAGCGCCAACAATGAGCAGTTCTTC. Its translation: CSARRGTSANNEQFF.

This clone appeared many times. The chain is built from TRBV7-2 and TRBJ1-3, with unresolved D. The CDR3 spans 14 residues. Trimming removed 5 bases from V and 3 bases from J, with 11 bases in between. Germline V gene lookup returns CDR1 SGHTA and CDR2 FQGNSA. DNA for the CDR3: TGTGCCAGCAGCCGCTCCCCAGGTGGAAACACCATATATTTT. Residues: CASSRSPGGNTIYF. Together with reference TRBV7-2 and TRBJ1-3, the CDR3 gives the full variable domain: GAGVSQSPSNKVTEKGKDVELRCDPISGHTALYWYRQSLGQGLEFLIYFQGNSAPDKSGLPSDRFSAERTGGSVSTLTIQRTQQEDSAVYLCASSRSPGGNTIYFGEGSWLTVV.

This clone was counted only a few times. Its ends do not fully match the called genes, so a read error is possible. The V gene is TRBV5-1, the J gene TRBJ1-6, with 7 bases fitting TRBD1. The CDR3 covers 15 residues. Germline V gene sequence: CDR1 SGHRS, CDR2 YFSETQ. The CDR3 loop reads CASSIPGTDNSPLHF. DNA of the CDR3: TGCGCCAGCAGCATCCCCGGGACAGATAACTCACCCCTCCACTTT.

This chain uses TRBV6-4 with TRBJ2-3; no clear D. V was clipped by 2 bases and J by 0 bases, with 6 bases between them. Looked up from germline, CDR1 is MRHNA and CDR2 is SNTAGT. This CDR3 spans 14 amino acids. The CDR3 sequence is CASSDGLSTDTQYF. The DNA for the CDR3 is TGTGCCAGCAGTGACGGCTTAAGCACAGATACGCAGTATTTT.

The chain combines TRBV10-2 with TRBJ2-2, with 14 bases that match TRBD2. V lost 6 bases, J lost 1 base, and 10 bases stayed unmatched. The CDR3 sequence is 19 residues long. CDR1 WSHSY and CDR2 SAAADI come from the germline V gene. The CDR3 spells CASSAGTSGGKRNTGELFF. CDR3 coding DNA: TGCGCCAGCAGCGCCGGGACTAGCGGGGGAAAAAGGAACACCGGGGAGCTGTTTTTT.

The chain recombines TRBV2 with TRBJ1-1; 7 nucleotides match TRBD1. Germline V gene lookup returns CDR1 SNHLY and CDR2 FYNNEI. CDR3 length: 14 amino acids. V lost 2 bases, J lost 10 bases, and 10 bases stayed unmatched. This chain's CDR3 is CASSEWGGTGAAFF. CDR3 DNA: TGTGCCAGCAGTGAATGGGGCGGCACAGGGGCAGCTTTCTTT.

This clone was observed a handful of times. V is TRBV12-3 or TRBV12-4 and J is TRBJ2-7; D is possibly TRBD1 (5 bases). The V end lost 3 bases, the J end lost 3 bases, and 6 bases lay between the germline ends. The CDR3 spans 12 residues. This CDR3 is CASSFQGYEQYF. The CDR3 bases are TGTGCCAGCAGTTTCCAGGGCTACGAGCAGTACTTC.

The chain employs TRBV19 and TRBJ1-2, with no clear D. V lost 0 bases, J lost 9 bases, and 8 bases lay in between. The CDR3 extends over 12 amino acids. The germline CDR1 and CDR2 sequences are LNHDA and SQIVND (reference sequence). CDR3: CASSIEGRRYTF. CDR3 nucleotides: TGTGCCAGTAGTATAGAGGGGAGACGCTACACCTTC. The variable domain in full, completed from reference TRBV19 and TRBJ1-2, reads DGGITQSPKYLFRKEGQNVTLSCEQNLNHDAMYWYRQDPGQGLRLIYYSQIVNDFQKGDIAEGYSVSREKKESFPLTVTSAQKNPTAFYLCASSIEGRRYTFGSGTRLTVV.